The next 18 T cell receptor beta chains were all read from a single sample in a study of blood T cells in healthy people across ages. Using a J-beta primer mix together with a sample-barcoded 5' primer, a second PCR was run for about 7 to 12 cycles. A single record per CDR3 protein comes from TCRdb applying MiXCR to the 5' RACE reads. The table has around 1,700,000 distinct CDR3 sequences, under 30% seen once. Material for sequencing was blood. Every receptor here comes from a woman aged 25-40 years in good health.

CDR3 coding DNA: TGTGCCAGCAGCCAAGCGGGACAGGGTACTGCCTCCCTCCACTTT. Its translation is CASSQAGQGTASLHF. The chain has TRBV9 and TRBJ1-6; 9 bases are a match to TRBD1. V was clipped by 4 bases and J by 14 bases; unmatched bases: 13. The CDR3 spans 15 residues. Germline V CDR1 and CDR2: SGDLS, YYNGEE.

This clonotype appeared a few times. The rearrangement uses TRBV5-1 and TRBJ2-5, with 13 bases lining up with TRBD2. V dropped 2 bases and J dropped 6; count of bases not matched to a gene: 13. CDR3 length equals 18 residues. CDR1 SGHRS and CDR2 YFSETQ come from the germline V gene. The CDR3 DNA reads TGCGCCAGCAGCTTCCAACCCCCCGGACTAGCGGGAGCCAAGACCCAGTACTTC. This encodes CASSFQPPGLAGAKTQYF.

This chain uses TRBV29-1 with TRBJ1-2; tentatively, D is TRBD1 (5 bases). The V gene lost 2 bases and the J gene lost 10 bases, with 23 bases spanning the gap. Germline V gives CDR1 SQVTM, CDR2 ANQGSEA. The CDR3 loop spans 15 amino acids. The CDR3 DNA reads TGCAGCGTTGAAACGGGGACCTCGGGCTTCGGGGACTACACCTTC. Protein sequence: CSVETGTSGFGDYTF.

This clonotype was detected only a few times. This sequence joins TRBV7-9 and TRBJ2-7; maybe TRBD2 (5 bases). The germline V gene encodes CDR1 SEHNR and CDR2 FQNEAQ (reference sequence). The CDR3 covers 13 residues. Trimming took off 5 bases at V and 7 bases at J, with 15 bases between the two ends. CDR3 loop: CASSATSSGEQYF. For the CDR3, the DNA is TGTGCCAGCAGCGCGACAAGTTCGGGGGAGCAGTACTTC.

The chain couples TRBV2 to TRBJ1-1; weak D call: TRBD1 (6 bases). The CDR3 runs 14 residues. The V end was cut by 2 bases, the J end by 4 bases, with 11 bases between. Germline lookup yields CDR1 SNHLY and CDR2 FYNNEI. CDR3 sequence: CASSERGGTTEAFF. The CDR3 region has the DNA TGTGCCAGCAGTGAAAGGGGGGGAACCACTGAAGCTTTCTTT. Based on the CDR3 plus reference TRBV2 and TRBJ1-1, the full variable domain is EPEVTQTPSHQVTQMGQEVILRCVPISNHLYFYWYRQILGQKVEFLVSFYNNEISEKSEIFDDQFSVERPDGSNFTLKIRSTKLEDSAMYFCASSERGGTTEAFFGQGTRLTVV.

This clonotype appeared many times. The chain links TRBV10-3 to TRBJ2-7; D remains ambiguous. CDR1 and CDR2 from the germline V gene are ENHRY and SYGVKD. V was clipped by 11 bases and J by 2 bases, with 16 bases between them. The CDR3 sequence is 13 residues long. The CDR3 loop reads CAATGGSPYEQYF. CDR3 DNA: TGTGCCGCCACTGGCGGCAGCCCCTACGAGCAGTACTTC.

The chain combines TRBV7-9 with TRBJ2-2; 13 bases match TRBD2. This CDR3 spans 18 amino acids. J gave up 1 base and V 5 bases, and 7 bases lay outside the gene matches. The V gene's germline CDR1 is SEHNR and CDR2 FQNEAQ (reference sequence). The chain's CDR3 is CASSPTSGRAKNTGELFF. The CDR3, as DNA: TGTGCCAGCAGCCCAACTAGCGGGAGGGCCAAGAACACCGGGGAGCTGTTTTTT. The entire variable domain, with the rest obtained from reference TRBV7-9 and TRBJ2-2, is as follows: DTGVSQNPRHKITKRGQNVTFRCDPISEHNRLYWYRQTLGQGPEFLTYFQNEAQLEKSRLLSDRFSAERPKGSFSTLEIQRTEQGDSAMYLCASSPTSGRAKNTGELFFGEGSRLTVL.

This clonotype came up a few times. This chain connects TRBV7-2 to TRBJ2-7; either TRBD1 or TRBD2 may fit D (5 bases each). CDR1 is SGHTA and CDR2 is FQGNSA in the germline V gene. This CDR3 contains 16 residues. V shed 3 bases and J shed 3 bases, with 18 bases lying between them. The CDR3 coding sequence is TGTGCCAGCAGCTTGGGCGCAGGGAGTGCGGTCTACGAGCAGTACTTC. This sequence encodes CASSLGAGSAVYEQYF.

This clonotype was observed many times. This chain uses TRBV5-5 with TRBJ2-4; D is uncertain. The better agreement between TRBJ2-7 and the DNA end casts doubt on the J call. CDR1 and CDR2 from the germline V gene are SGHKS and YYEKEE (reference sequence). This CDR3 has 12 residues. The CDR3 nucleotides are TGTGCCAGCAGCTTATCCACTGGCGAGCAGTACTTC. This sequence encodes CASSLSTGEQYF.

V and J are TRBV28 and TRBJ1-6, with TRBD1 matching over 8 bases. From germline, CDR1 is MDHEN and CDR2 SYDVKM. J lost 6 bases, V lost 10 bases, and 5 bases had no gene match. The CDR3 is 13 residues long. CDR3 amino acids: CATRTGFNSPLHF. In DNA form, the CDR3 reads TGTGCCACGAGGACAGGGTTTAATTCACCCCTCCACTTT. The entire variable domain, with the rest obtained from reference TRBV28 and TRBJ1-6, is as follows: DVKVTQSSRYLVKRTGEKVFLECVQDMDHENMFWYRQDPGLGLRLIYFSYDVKMKEKGDIPEGYSVSREKKERFSLILESASTNQTSMYLCATRTGFNSPLHFGNGTRLTVT.

The table lists this clonotype with a few counts. One end of the junction is discordant with germline, which a read error may explain. This sequence joins TRBV7-2 and TRBJ2-1; 11 bases match TRBD2. This CDR3 comprises 14 residues. Per germline, CDR1 SGHTA and CDR2 FQGNSA. The chain's CDR3 is CASILAGGDNEQFF. The CDR3 nucleotides read TGTGCCAGCATCTTAGCGGGAGGGGACAATGAGCAGTTCTTC.

The sample holds a few counts of this clonotype. V is TRBV20-1 and J is TRBJ2-5; D is ambiguous. With 1 base removed from V and 2 bases from J, the gap between germline ends came to 17 bases. The CDR3 covers 16 residues. In germline, CDR1 is DFQATT, CDR2 SNEGSKA (reference sequence). CDR3: CSARAQSSEKQETQYF. For the CDR3, the DNA is TGCAGTGCTAGAGCACAGTCGAGCGAGAAGCAAGAGACCCAGTACTTC.

The V gene is TRBV14, the J gene TRBJ2-5; D uncertain. The V gene lost 0 bases and the J gene lost 5 bases, with 10 bases spanning the gap. Germline CDR1 is SGHDN and CDR2 is FVKESK. CDR3 length: 14 amino acids. CDR3 nucleotides: TGTGCCAGCAGCCAAGATATCAGGCCGGAGACCCAGTACTTC. This encodes CASSQDIRPETQYF.

This clonotype was seen a handful of times. The chain links TRBV6-5 to TRBJ1-4; D not certain. Germline CDR1 and CDR2: MNHEY and SVGAGI. The CDR3 totals 13 residues. V gave up 4 bases and J gave up 8 bases, with 11 bases separating them. The CDR3 protein is CASSSSTREKLFF. The CDR3 coding sequence is TGTGCCAGCAGTTCATCTACCAGGGAAAAACTGTTTTTT.

The V and J genes are TRBV7-2 and TRBJ2-7; D possibly corresponds to TRBD1 (6 bases). The CDR3 covers 15 residues. CDR1 and CDR2 (germline): SGHTA, FQGNSA. Deletions cut 5 bases from V and 3 bases from J, with 17 bases between. The CDR3 nucleotides read TGTGCCAGCAGCCGGGGACACCACTACTACTACGAGCAGTACTTC. Protein: CASSRGHHYYYEQYF. Based on the CDR3 plus reference TRBV7-2 and TRBJ2-7, the full variable domain is GAGVSQSPSNKVTEKGKDVELRCDPISGHTALYWYRQSLGQGLEFLIYFQGNSAPDKSGLPSDRFSAERTGGSVSTLTIQRTQQEDSAVYLCASSRGHHYYYEQYFGPGTRLTVT.

The sample holds a few counts of this clonotype. This rearrangement joins TRBV5-1 to TRBJ1-2; D not certain. CDR3 size: 13 residues. Germline V gene data show CDR1 as SGHRS and CDR2 as YFSETQ. The germline V and J ends were trimmed by 0 bases and 8 bases, with 11 bases remaining between them. In DNA, the CDR3 is TGCGCCAGCAGCTTGGCCGAGGGTTTCGGCTACACCTTC. It yields the protein CASSLAEGFGYTF. Complete variable domain (other parts from reference TRBV5-1 and TRBJ1-2): KAGVTQTPRYLIKTRGQQVTLSCSPISGHRSVSWYQQTPGQGLQFLFEYFSETQRNKGNFPGRFSGRQFSNSRSEMNVSTLELGDSALYLCASSLAEGFGYTFGSGTRLTVV.

As regards this clonotype: Germline and junction disagree at one end, which may indicate a read error. The genes are TRBV4-3 and TRBJ1-1; maybe TRBD1 (6 bases). The CDR3 is 18 residues long. Germline CDR1 is LGHNA and CDR2 is YSLEER. Written as DNA, the CDR3 is TGCGCCAGCGGCCAAGATCAAGGGACACACTACCAGAACACTGAAGCTTTCTTT. It yields the protein CASGQDQGTHYQNTEAFF.

The chain joins TRBV28 to TRBJ1-2, with D possibly matching TRBD1 (5 bases). CDR3 length: 16 amino acids. Germline V gives CDR1 MDHEN, CDR2 SYDVKM. V lost 5 bases and J lost 5, with 21 bases in between. The CDR3 region is CASSPGASGAAYGYTF. In DNA, the CDR3 is TGTGCCAGCAGTCCAGGAGCGTCTGGGGCAGCATATGGCTACACCTTC.